This TCR beta chain comes out of a study of CXCR3-negative and CXCR3-positive naive CD8 T cells. Overall study context: Sequencing yielded roughly 130 million TRB reads, roughly 1.5 +/- 0.3 million per library. Study-wide points: Diversity in memory CD8+ cells fell much lower than the comparably high levels seen in both naive subsets.

The CDR3 extends over 14 amino acids. The V gene's germline CDR1 is SEHNR and CDR2 FQNEAQ (reference sequence). UMI labels and 5' RACE were used to prepare the TRB cDNA libraries. TCRdb reprocessed the 5' RACE reads, with one entry per CDR3 protein and no DNA. The sample's table shows 75,000 or so distinct CDR3 sequences. Concerning this clonotype: The antigen is undetermined.

Naive CD8+ T cells showed a CD45RO-CCR7+CD27+CD95- phenotype. Specimen: naive CXCR3- CD8+ T cells from blood. Described subset: CD45RO-CCR7+CD27+CD95- naive CD8+ T cells lacking CXCR3 (TNR3-). This sequence was found in a human donor in good health. Some clones in this sample may be carry-over from other donors' samples. The rearrangement joins TRBV7-9 to TRBJ1-1; TCRdb's D call, TRBD1, is unchecked because there is no DNA. The CDR3 protein is CASSQQGARTEAFF.